The clone carrying this TCR beta chain was found a few times. This CDR3 is 15 amino acids long. With V trimmed by 5 bases and J by 6 bases, 12 bases remained unmatched. CDR1 is SGHTA, CDR2 FQGNSA, per germline. Primers used in a second PCR of about 6 to 12 cycles were a sample-barcoded 5' primer and a J-beta primer mix. Each CDR3 protein is one row after TCRdb ran MiXCR on the 5' RACE reads. This table has fewer than 1 million distinct CDR3 sequences, more than 40% appearing once. This specimen comes from a study of blood T cells in healthy people across ages. The study drew donors from healthy Caucasian individuals in Russia aged roughly 6 to 100. Total RNA extraction produced at least 5.5 micrograms (per sample) for the study.

Material: blood. The chain joins TRBV7-2 to TRBJ2-7; 8 positions agree with TRBD1. The clonotype comes from a man in his 60s in good health. The CDR3 loop is CASSTGQVVEGEQYF. In DNA form, the CDR3 reads TGTGCCAGCAGCACGGGACAGGTTGTTGAGGGCGAGCAGTACTTC.